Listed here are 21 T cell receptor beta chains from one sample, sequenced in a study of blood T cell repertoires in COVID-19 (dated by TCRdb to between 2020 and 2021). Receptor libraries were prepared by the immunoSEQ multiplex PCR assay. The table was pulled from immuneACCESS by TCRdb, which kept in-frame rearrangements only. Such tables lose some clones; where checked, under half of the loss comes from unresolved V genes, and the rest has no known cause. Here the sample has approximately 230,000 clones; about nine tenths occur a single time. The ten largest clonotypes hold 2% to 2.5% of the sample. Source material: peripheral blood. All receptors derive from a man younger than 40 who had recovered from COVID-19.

The CDR3 DNA is TGTGCCAGCAGCCTCGGGGCGGGGACAGGGAACGAAAAACTGTTTTTT. It is translated as CASSLGAGTGNEKLFF. The chain employs TRBV11-2 and TRBJ1-4; 9 bases map to TRBD1. After removal of 5 bases from V and 8 bases from J, the junction contained 12 bases not matched to a gene. The CDR3 is 16 amino acids. From germline, CDR1 is SGHAT and CDR2 FQNNGV.

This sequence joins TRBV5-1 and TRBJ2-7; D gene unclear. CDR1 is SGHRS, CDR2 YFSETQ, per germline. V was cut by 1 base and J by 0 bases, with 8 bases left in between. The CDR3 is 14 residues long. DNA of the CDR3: TGCGCCAGCAGCTTGACCAGGTTCTCCTACGAGCAGTACTTC. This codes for CASSLTRFSYEQYF.

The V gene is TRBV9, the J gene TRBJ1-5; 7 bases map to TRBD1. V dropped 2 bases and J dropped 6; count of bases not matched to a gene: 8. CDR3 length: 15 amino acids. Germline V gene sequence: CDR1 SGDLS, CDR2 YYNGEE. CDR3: CASSVGTADSQPQHF. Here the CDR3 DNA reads TGTGCCAGCAGCGTGGGGACAGCGGATAGTCAGCCCCAGCATTTT. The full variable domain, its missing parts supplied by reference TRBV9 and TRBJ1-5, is DSGVTQTPKHLITATGQRVTLRCSPRSGDLSVYWYQQSLDQGLQFLIQYYNGEERAKGNILERFSAQQFPDLHSELNLSSLELGDSALYFCASSVGTADSQPQHFGDGTRLSIL.

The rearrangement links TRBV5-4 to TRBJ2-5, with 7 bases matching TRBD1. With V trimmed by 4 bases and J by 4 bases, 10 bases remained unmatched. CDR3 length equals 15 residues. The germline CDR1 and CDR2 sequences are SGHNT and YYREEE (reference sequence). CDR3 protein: CASSGFRQGRETQYF. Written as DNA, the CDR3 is TGTGCCAGCAGCGGATTTAGACAGGGTAGAGAGACCCAGTACTTC.

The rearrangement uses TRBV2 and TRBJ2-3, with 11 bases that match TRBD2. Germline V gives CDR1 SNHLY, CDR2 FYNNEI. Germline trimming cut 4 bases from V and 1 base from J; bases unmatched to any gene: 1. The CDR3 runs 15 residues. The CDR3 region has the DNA TGTGCCAGCAGTGGGGGACTAGCGGGCACAGATACGCAGTATTTT. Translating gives CASSGGLAGTDTQYF.

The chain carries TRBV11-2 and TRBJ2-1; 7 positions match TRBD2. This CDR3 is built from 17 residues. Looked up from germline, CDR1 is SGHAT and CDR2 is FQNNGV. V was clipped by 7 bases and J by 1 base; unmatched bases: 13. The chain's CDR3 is CASTAGAGWRSYNEQFF. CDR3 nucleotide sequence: TGTGCCAGCACGGCGGGAGCGGGGTGGAGGTCCTACAATGAGCAGTTCTTC.

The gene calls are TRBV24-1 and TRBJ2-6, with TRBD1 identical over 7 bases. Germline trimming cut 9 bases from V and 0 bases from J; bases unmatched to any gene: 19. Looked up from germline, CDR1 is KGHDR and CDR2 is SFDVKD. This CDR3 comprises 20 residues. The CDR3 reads CATRNHDRAHVGSGANVLTF. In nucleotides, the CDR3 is TGTGCCACCCGCAATCACGACAGGGCCCATGTGGGCTCTGGGGCCAACGTCCTGACTTTC.

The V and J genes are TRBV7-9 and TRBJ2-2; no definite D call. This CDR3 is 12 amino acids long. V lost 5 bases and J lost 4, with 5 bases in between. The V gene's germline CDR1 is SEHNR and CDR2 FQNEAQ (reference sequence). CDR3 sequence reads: CASSLFTGELFF. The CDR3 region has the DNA TGTGCCAGCAGCCTCTTCACCGGGGAGCTGTTTTTT.

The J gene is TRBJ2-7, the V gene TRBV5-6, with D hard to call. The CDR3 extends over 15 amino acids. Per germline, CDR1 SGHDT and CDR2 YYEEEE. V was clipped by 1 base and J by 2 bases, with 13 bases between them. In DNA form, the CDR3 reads TGTGCCAGCAGCTTGAGATCAGCAACTACCTACGAGCAGTACTTC. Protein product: CASSLRSATTYEQYF.

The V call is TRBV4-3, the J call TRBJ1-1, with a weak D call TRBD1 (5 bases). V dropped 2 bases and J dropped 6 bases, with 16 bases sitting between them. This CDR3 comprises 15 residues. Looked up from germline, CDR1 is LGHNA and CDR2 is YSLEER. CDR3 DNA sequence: TGCGCCAGCAGCCAATTCGGAGGGGTTAAGGCTGAAGCTTTCTTT. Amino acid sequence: CASSQFGGVKAEAFF.

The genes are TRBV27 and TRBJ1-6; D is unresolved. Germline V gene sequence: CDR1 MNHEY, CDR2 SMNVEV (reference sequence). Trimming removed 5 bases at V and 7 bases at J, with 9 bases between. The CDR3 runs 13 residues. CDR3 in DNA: TGTGCCAGCAGTGGAGGAGGCAATTCACCCCTCCACTTT. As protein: CASSGGGNSPLHF.

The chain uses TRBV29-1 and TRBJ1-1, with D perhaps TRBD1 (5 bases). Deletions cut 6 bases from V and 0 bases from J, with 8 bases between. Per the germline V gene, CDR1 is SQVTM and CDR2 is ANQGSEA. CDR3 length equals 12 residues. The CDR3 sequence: CSVRELNTEAFF. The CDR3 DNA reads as TGCAGCGTCAGGGAACTGAACACTGAAGCTTTCTTT.

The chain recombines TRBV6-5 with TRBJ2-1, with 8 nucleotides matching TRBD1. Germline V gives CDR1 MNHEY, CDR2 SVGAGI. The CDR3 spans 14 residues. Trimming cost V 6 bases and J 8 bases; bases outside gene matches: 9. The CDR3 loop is CASSSDREPHEQFF. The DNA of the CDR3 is TGTGCCAGCAGCTCGGACAGGGAGCCCCATGAGCAGTTCTTC.

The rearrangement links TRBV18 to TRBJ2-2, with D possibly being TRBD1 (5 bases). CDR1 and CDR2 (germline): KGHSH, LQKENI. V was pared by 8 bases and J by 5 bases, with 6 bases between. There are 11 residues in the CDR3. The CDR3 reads CASDRTGELFF. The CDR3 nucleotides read TGTGCCAGCGACAGAACCGGGGAGCTGTTTTTT.

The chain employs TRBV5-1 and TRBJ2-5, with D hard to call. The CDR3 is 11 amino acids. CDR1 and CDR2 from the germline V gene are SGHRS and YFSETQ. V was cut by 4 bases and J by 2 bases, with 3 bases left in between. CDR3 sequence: CASSQQETQYF. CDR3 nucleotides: TGCGCCAGCAGCCAACAAGAGACCCAGTACTTC.

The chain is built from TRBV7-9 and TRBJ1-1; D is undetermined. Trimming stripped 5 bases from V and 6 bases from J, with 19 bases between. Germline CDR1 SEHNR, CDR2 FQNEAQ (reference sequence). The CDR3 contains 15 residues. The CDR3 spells CASSPTPTKRAEAFF. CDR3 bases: TGTGCCAGCAGCCCAACACCGACTAAGCGTGCTGAAGCTTTCTTT.

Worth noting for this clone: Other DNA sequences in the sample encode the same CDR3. As DNA, the CDR3 is TGTGCCAGCAGCGTAGCTGGGCAGGGTGGAGAGACCCAGTACTTC. It is translated as CASSVAGQGGETQYF. The chain recombines TRBV9 with TRBJ2-5; a possible D gene is TRBD1 (5 bases). The CDR3 extends over 15 amino acids. Per the germline V gene, CDR1 is SGDLS and CDR2 is YYNGEE. The V end lost 0 bases, the J end lost 4 bases, and 13 bases lay between the germline ends.

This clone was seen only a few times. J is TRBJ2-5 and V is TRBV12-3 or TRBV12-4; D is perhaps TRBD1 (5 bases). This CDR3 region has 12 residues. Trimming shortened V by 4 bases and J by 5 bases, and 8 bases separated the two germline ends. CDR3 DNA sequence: TGTGCCAGCAGTTCGACAGCCGAGACCCAGTACTTC. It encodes CASSSTAETQYF.

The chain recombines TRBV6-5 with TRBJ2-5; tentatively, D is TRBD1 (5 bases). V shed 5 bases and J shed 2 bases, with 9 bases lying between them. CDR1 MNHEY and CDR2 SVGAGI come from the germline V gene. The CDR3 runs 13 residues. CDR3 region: CASSRQPQETQYF. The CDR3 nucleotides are TGTGCCAGCAGTAGACAGCCGCAAGAGACCCAGTACTTC.

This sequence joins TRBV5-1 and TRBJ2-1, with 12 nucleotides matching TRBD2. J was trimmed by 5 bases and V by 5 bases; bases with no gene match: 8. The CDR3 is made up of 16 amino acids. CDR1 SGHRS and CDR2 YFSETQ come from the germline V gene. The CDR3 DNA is TGCGCCAGCAGTTTAACTAGCGGGGGGAGGAACAATGAGCAGTTCTTC. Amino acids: CASSLTSGGRNNEQFF.

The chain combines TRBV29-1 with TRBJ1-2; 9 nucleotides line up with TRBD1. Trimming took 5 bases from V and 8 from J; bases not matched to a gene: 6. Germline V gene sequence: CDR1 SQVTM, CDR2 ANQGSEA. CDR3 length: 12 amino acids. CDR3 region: CSVTGTGRGYTF. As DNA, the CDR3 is TGCAGCGTTACCGGGACAGGGAGGGGCTACACCTTC.